Each of the 28 T cell receptor beta chains below was sequenced from the same sample in a study of CXCR3-negative and CXCR3-positive naive CD8 T cells. Study-level points and caveats: The TRB CDR3s that CXCR3-positive naive cells carried were more hydrophobic than those of CXCR3-negative naive cells.

The libraries of TRB cDNA were constructed through 5' RACE using UMI labels. TCRdb reprocessed the 5' RACE reads and stores each CDR3 protein as one record, lacking DNA. The sample holds about 150,000 distinct CDR3 sequences. No antigen has been assigned to these receptors. What was sequenced was naive CXCR3+ CD8+ T cells from blood. Stated subset: CD45RO-CCR7+CD27+CD95- naive CD8+ T cells expressing CXCR3 (TNR3+). The receptors originated from a human donor in good health. Some clones in this sample may be carry-over from other donors' samples.

The chain carries TRBV21-1 and TRBJ2-2. TRBV21-1 is reported as a pseudogene. This CDR3 is 18 amino acids long. The CDR3 protein is CAYNNLITGCPNTGELFF.

The rearrangement joins TRBV29-1 to TRBJ1-4; TCRdb's assignment of TRBD1 cannot be checked, as there is no DNA. The CDR3 sequence is 13 residues long. Germline values: CDR1 SQVTM, CDR2 ANQGSEA. The CDR3 protein is CSVETGTNEKLFF.

V usage is TRBV9 and J usage is TRBJ2-5; without DNA, the TCRdb call of TRBD1 cannot be checked. CDR1 SGDLS and CDR2 YYNGEE come from the germline V gene. There are 16 residues in the CDR3. This CDR3 reads CASSVRDRGLQETQYF.

This chain joins TRBV29-1 and TRBJ1-5; the TRBD1 assignment by TCRdb is unverifiable without DNA. This CDR3 is built from 14 residues. Looked up from germline, CDR1 is SQVTM and CDR2 is ANQGSEA. The CDR3 loop is CSVQTGYGNQPQHF. The full variable domain, completed using reference TRBV29-1 and TRBJ1-5, is SAVISQKPSRDICQRGTSLTIQCQVDSQVTMMFWYRQQPGQSLTLIATANQGSEATYESGFVIDKFPISRPNLTFSTLTVSNMSPEDSSIYLCSVQTGYGNQPQHFGDGTRLSIL.

The chain has TRBV24-1 and TRBJ2-1. In germline, CDR1 is KGHDR, CDR2 SFDVKD. CDR3 length: 12 amino acids. CDR3 loop: CATSERDYEQFF.

The rearrangement links TRBV3-1 to TRBJ2-1; TCRdb proposes TRBD2, but this gene call is untestable without DNA. Germline CDR1 and CDR2: LGHDT and YNNKEL (reference sequence). This CDR3 has 17 residues. CDR3 protein: CASSQRTSGIYYNEQFF.

This chain connects TRBV7-8 to TRBJ1-1. Germline V gene sequence: CDR1 SGHVS, CDR2 FQNEAQ. CDR3 length: 18 residues. The CDR3 loop reads CASSPEAQVGRDGTEAFF.

This chain links TRBV10-3 with TRBJ1-5; the D gene TCRdb calls, TRBD1, cannot be checked with no DNA. This CDR3 contains 14 residues. Germline values: CDR1 ENHRY, CDR2 SYGVKD. The chain's CDR3 is CAISGGAGDQPQHF.

This chain uses TRBV28 with TRBJ2-1; TCRdb designates TRBD2, a call that cannot be tested without DNA. Germline CDR1 is MDHEN and CDR2 is SYDVKM. The CDR3 totals 15 residues. The CDR3 is CASSTSGSSYNEQFF.

CDR3 residues: CAIPRTPTQPQHF. J is TRBJ1-5 and V is TRBV6-5; TCRdb selects TRBD1, and the lack of DNA leaves this call unchecked. This CDR3 is 13 amino acids long. Germline lookup yields CDR1 MNHEY and CDR2 SVGAGI.

CDR3 sequence: CASRGDRVGYTF. The V gene is TRBV2, the J gene TRBJ1-2; there is no DNA to check the TCRdb D call of TRBD1. From germline, CDR1 is SNHLY and CDR2 FYNNEI. There are 12 residues in the CDR3.

The chain links TRBV6-6 to TRBJ2-1. The CDR3 loop spans 15 amino acids. Germline V CDR1 and CDR2: MNHNY, SVGAGI (reference sequence). CDR3 region: CASSYSARSYNEQFF.

The gene calls are TRBV7-9 and TRBJ1-5; TCRdb lists TRBD1, though no DNA is available to test this call. Germline CDR1 SEHNR, CDR2 FQNEAQ (reference sequence). The length of the CDR3 is 17 residues. CDR3 loop: CASSSDRGDYSNQPQHF. The full variable domain, completed using reference TRBV7-9 and TRBJ1-5, is DTGVSQNPRHKITKRGQNVTFRCDPISEHNRLYWYRQTLGQGPEFLTYFQNEAQLEKSRLLSDRFSAERPKGSFSTLEIQRTEQGDSAMYLCASSSDRGDYSNQPQHFGDGTRLSIL.

The chain has TRBV7-8 and TRBJ2-1; the TRBD1 assignment by TCRdb is unverifiable without DNA. Germline assignment: CDR1 SGHVS and CDR2 FQNEAQ. The CDR3 totals 15 residues. CDR3 amino acids: CASSLGTGPYNEQFF.

This rearrangement joins TRBV9 to TRBJ1-2; as DNA is missing, the TRBD1 call by TCRdb cannot be tested. Germline values: CDR1 SGDLS, CDR2 YYNGEE. This CDR3 is built from 18 residues. CDR3 in amino acids: CASSVSPDRDDQDYGYTF. Looking up the rest from reference TRBV9 and TRBJ1-2 gives the full variable domain: DSGVTQTPKHLITATGQRVTLRCSPRSGDLSVYWYQQSLDQGLQFLIQYYNGEERAKGNILERFSAQQFPDLHSELNLSSLELGDSALYFCASSVSPDRDDQDYGYTFGSGTRLTVV.

V is TRBV29-1 and J is TRBJ2-2; there is no DNA to check the TCRdb D call of TRBD1. Germline loops: CDR1 SQVTM, CDR2 ANQGSEA. CDR3 length: 12 residues. CDR3 amino acids: CSVAGDTGELFF.

J is TRBJ2-5 and V is TRBV13; TCRdb's D call of TRBD1 is untestable without DNA. CDR1 and CDR2 from the germline V gene are PRHDT and FYEKMQ (reference sequence). The CDR3 consists of 15 residues. This CDR3 reads CASSFDGGAQETQYF.

The rearrangement links TRBV4-2 to TRBJ1-2. The V gene's germline CDR1 is LGHNA and CDR2 YNFKEQ. There are 18 residues in the CDR3. The CDR3 protein is CASSQDKSETYAIYGYTF.

The chain links TRBV5-4 to TRBJ2-7; the D gene TCRdb calls, TRBD1, cannot be checked with no DNA. The CDR3 loop spans 15 amino acids. CDR1 and CDR2 (germline): SGHNT, YYREEE (reference sequence). The CDR3 reads CASSQRQGIAYEQYF.

The chain couples TRBV6-2 or TRBV6-3 to TRBJ2-3; TCRdb's D call, TRBD2, is unchecked because there is no DNA. Germline lookup yields CDR1 MNHEY and CDR2 SVGEGT. The CDR3 extends over 17 amino acids. CDR3 sequence reads: CASSPGLAGVLTDTQYF.

The V and J genes are TRBV2 and TRBJ2-7. CDR1 and CDR2 (germline): SNHLY, FYNNEI. The CDR3 spans 13 residues. The CDR3 sequence is CASSVGVSYEQYF.

The chain recombines TRBV4-2 with TRBJ2-1; the D call from TCRdb, TRBD1, cannot be confirmed without DNA. The CDR3 sequence is 15 residues long. The germline V gene has CDR1 LGHNA and CDR2 YNFKEQ. The CDR3 protein is CASSQTTGDYNEQFF.

The rearrangement joins TRBV29-1 to TRBJ1-1; TCRdb lists TRBD1, though no DNA is available to test this call. The CDR3 length is 13 residues. CDR1 SQVTM and CDR2 ANQGSEA come from the germline V gene. CDR3 sequence reads: CSAEKQGDTEAFF.

The rearrangement links TRBV7-2 to TRBJ2-3; as DNA is missing, the TRBD2 call by TCRdb cannot be tested. In germline, CDR1 is SGHTA, CDR2 FQGNSA. CDR3 size: 17 residues. CDR3 loop: CASSFMLAGGFTDTQYF.

The J gene is TRBJ2-7, the V gene TRBV14; TCRdb selects TRBD1, and the lack of DNA leaves this call unchecked. There are 15 residues in the CDR3. Germline V gives CDR1 SGHDN, CDR2 FVKESK. CDR3: CASSLEGTGAYEQYF.

The J gene is TRBJ2-5, the V gene TRBV11-2; TCRdb indicates TRBD1, and absent DNA this call remains unverified. The CDR3 consists of 15 residues. Germline V lookup: CDR1 SGHAT, CDR2 FQNNGV. The CDR3 is CASSPPGPIEETQYF.

This rearrangement joins TRBV29-1 to TRBJ2-2. The CDR3 runs to 11 residues. Germline-derived CDR1 and CDR2 are SQVTM and ANQGSEA. CDR3 amino acids: CSVEETGELFF.

This chain joins TRBV28 and TRBJ2-7; TCRdb gives TRBD2 as the D gene, but with no DNA this cannot be confirmed. The germline CDR1 and CDR2 sequences are MDHEN and SYDVKM. This CDR3 has 14 amino acids. The CDR3: CASSLGTLFYEQYF.